Listed here are 2 T cell receptor beta chains from one sample, sequenced in a study of cytomegalovirus exposure and HLA in healthy donors (dated by TCRdb to about 2017). The library was produced with the immunoSEQ multiplex PCR assay. The multiplex PCR relied on a mix of 60 forward primers for TCR Vbeta segments and 13 reverse primers for TCR Jbeta segments. TCRdb limited this immuneACCESS table to in-frame rearrangements with V and J called. A share of clones is missing; checked studies link under half to unresolved V genes, and the rest is unexplained. A total of roughly 200,000 clones appear in this sample, around three quarters of them only once. Jointly, the top ten make up 1.5% to 2% of the sample. Source material: PBMCs. These receptors all come from a man aged 30 to 45 in good health and CMV-seronegative.

Only a few counts were recorded for this clone. This chain joins TRBV5-1 and TRBJ1-1; D not certain. V lost 1 base and J 1 base, leaving 8 bases between the germline ends. This CDR3 contains 14 residues. Germline CDR1 SGHRS, CDR2 YFSETQ. The CDR3 DNA reads as TGCGCCAGCAGCTTGTTCTTAGAGAACACTGAAGCTTTCTTT. Translation gives CASSLFLENTEAFF. The full variable domain, rest sourced from reference TRBV5-1 and TRBJ1-1, is KAGVTQTPRYLIKTRGQQVTLSCSPISGHRSVSWYQQTPGQGLQFLFEYFSETQRNKGNFPGRFSGRQFSNSRSEMNVSTLELGDSALYLCASSLFLENTEAFFGQGTRLTVV.

The chain uses TRBV9 and TRBJ2-3, with 8 bases lining up with TRBD1. Germline values: CDR1 SGDLS, CDR2 YYNGEE. J was trimmed by 0 bases and V by 2 bases; bases with no gene match: 5. There are 16 residues in the CDR3. CDR3 region: CASSVQGATSTDTQYF. CDR3 sequence (DNA): TGTGCCAGCAGCGTGCAGGGGGCAACTAGCACAGATACGCAGTATTTT.